Below are 11 T cell receptor beta chains sequenced from a single sample in a study of T cell changes during pregnancy in multiple sclerosis. This table comes from immunoSEQ multiplex PCR, and its TCRdb copy is limited to in-frame clones, with some not included. This sample yields 58,000 or so clones, of which approximately 86% are seen a single time; 0.38% belongs to the top ten. The sample was CD4+ T cells from peripheral blood mononuclear cells, taken in the third trimester of pregnancy. The receptors shown here come from a female donor with multiple sclerosis, enrolled in a pregnancy study.

Of note for this clone: This specimen includes other DNA sequences encoding the same CDR3. This chain uses TRBV7-9 with TRBJ2-3, with TRBD2 matching over 8 bases. The CDR3 spans 16 residues. Germline V CDR1 and CDR2: SEHNR, FQNEAQ (reference sequence). J lost 2 bases, V lost 5 bases, and 9 bases had no gene match. The CDR3 DNA is TGTGCCAGCAGCCACACTAGCGGCCCACACACAGATACGCAGTATTTT. This encodes CASSHTSGPHTDTQYF.

The chain employs TRBV25-1 and TRBJ2-7; 10 nucleotides match TRBD1. The CDR3 consists of 15 residues. The germline V gene has CDR1 MGHDK and CDR2 SYGVNS. V dropped 4 bases and J dropped 1; count of bases not matched to a gene: 4. The CDR3: CASSVVGQGSYEQYF. CDR3 DNA sequence: TGTGCCAGCAGTGTGGTGGGACAGGGGTCCTACGAGCAGTACTTC.

This rearrangement joins TRBV7-8 to TRBJ1-3; D call uncertain. Trimming removed 2 bases from V and 3 bases from J, with 11 bases in between. The CDR3 is 15 amino acids. Germline loops: CDR1 SGHVS, CDR2 FQNEAQ. The CDR3 sequence: CASSLKREGGNTIYF. DNA for the CDR3: TGTGCCAGCAGCTTAAAGAGGGAGGGTGGAAACACCATATATTTT.

This chain joins TRBV5-4 and TRBJ2-3, with 10 bases that match TRBD2. Trimming at V came to 10 bases and at J to 1 base, leaving 6 bases not matched to a gene. Germline V gene sequence: CDR1 SGHNT, CDR2 YYREEE (reference sequence). This CDR3 spans 14 amino acids. This CDR3 reads CAGGTSARTDTQYF. The DNA of the CDR3 is TGTGCCGGTGGGACTAGCGCTCGCACAGATACGCAGTATTTT.

This clone was seen only once. The CDR3: CASSVGSGGGSYEQYF. The DNA for the CDR3 is TGTGCCAGCAGCGTAGGTTCAGGGGGTGGTTCCTACGAGCAGTACTTC. The rearrangement joins TRBV9 to TRBJ2-7; 7 bases agree with TRBD1. The CDR3 is made up of 16 amino acids. Germline V CDR1 and CDR2: SGDLS, YYNGEE. V shed 0 bases, J shed 1 base, and the junction held 7 bases outside the gene matches.

This clone was seen once. The chain couples TRBV18 to TRBJ1-1; the D gene is possibly TRBD1 (5 bases). Trimming stripped 0 bases from V and 7 bases from J, with 15 bases between. CDR1 is KGHSH, CDR2 LQKENI, per germline. This CDR3 contains 15 residues. The CDR3 region has the DNA TGTGCCAGCTCACCACCAGCCAACGTCAGGGTTGAAGCTTTCTTT. This sequence encodes CASSPPANVRVEAFF.

This chain uses TRBV4-1 with TRBJ2-2; D not resolved. Trimming removed 4 bases from V and 5 bases from J, with 17 bases in between. Germline CDR1 is MGHRA and CDR2 is YSYEKL. The CDR3 totals 16 residues. The CDR3, as DNA: TGCGCCAGCAGCCCCTGGCGGCTAAACGAAACCGGGGAGCTGTTTTTT. Translating it yields CASSPWRLNETGELFF.

The V and J genes are TRBV19 and TRBJ2-6; D unresolved. Trimming shortened V by 1 base and J by 2 bases, and 6 bases separated the two germline ends. This CDR3 has 15 amino acids. Looked up from germline, CDR1 is LNHDA and CDR2 is SQIVND (reference sequence). The CDR3 bases are TGTGCCAGTAGTATAGCACAGACTGGGGCCAACGTCCTGACTTTC. This encodes CASSIAQTGANVLTF.

The CDR3 nucleotides are TGTGCCAGCAGCGGGGCGGGAACAGATCAGCCCCAGCATTTT. This translates into CASSGAGTDQPQHF. V and J are TRBV9 and TRBJ1-5; D gene unclear. V lost 3 bases, J lost 5 bases, and 12 bases lay in between. Germline assignment: CDR1 SGDLS and CDR2 YYNGEE. The CDR3 sequence is 14 residues long.

The chain uses TRBV7-2 and TRBJ2-7; no reliable D call. Trimming cost V 5 bases and J 2 bases, with 13 bases left between them. This CDR3 has 14 residues. The germline V gene has CDR1 SGHTA and CDR2 FQGNSA. In nucleotides, the CDR3 is TGTGCCAGCAGCAAAAGACAAGTAACCTACGAGCAGTACTTC. Translated, it gives CASSKRQVTYEQYF.

The rearrangement joins TRBV7-2 to TRBJ1-6; D is perhaps TRBD1 (6 bases). CDR1 SGHTA and CDR2 FQGNSA come from the germline V gene. With 6 bases removed from V and 10 bases from J, the gap between germline ends came to 16 bases. This CDR3 is built from 14 residues. The CDR3 bases are TGTGCCAGCAGGCAGGTCGGGGGGCGGTCACCCCTCCACTTT. It yields the protein CASRQVGGRSPLHF.